Below are 16 T cell receptor beta chains sequenced from a single sample in a study of identical twins. TCRdb recomputed calls from the 5' RACE reads with MiXCR, one row per CDR3 protein. The sample holds roughly 470,000 distinct CDR3 sequences, around an eighth seen once. A further study also used this sample, focusing on yellow fever vaccine responses in identical twins.

Sequenced sample: CD4+ T cells sorted from blood. The receptors were sampled from a woman aged 18-35 years in good health.

This clonotype was seen only a few times. J is TRBJ2-5 and V is TRBV12-3 or TRBV12-4, with a weak D call TRBD1 (5 bases). The CDR3 length is 14 residues. V dropped 8 bases and J dropped 4 bases, with 17 bases sitting between them. The CDR3 here is CASAPTGSGETQYF. The CDR3 coding sequence is TGTGCCAGCGCACCAACAGGCTCGGGAGAGACCCAGTACTTC.

The chain couples TRBV20-1 to TRBJ2-7, with D unclear. Germline-derived CDR1 and CDR2 are DFQATT and SNEGSKA (reference sequence). CDR3 size: 12 residues. Trimming removed 1 base at V and 3 bases at J, with 7 bases between. The CDR3 sequence: CSARAPNYEQYF. The CDR3 nucleotides are TGCAGTGCTAGAGCTCCCAACTACGAGCAGTACTTC.

J is TRBJ2-1 and V is TRBV6-1; 10 positions match TRBD2. Trimming cost V 8 bases and J 7 bases; bases outside gene matches: 17. The CDR3 extends over 17 amino acids. Germline V gene sequence: CDR1 MNHNS, CDR2 SASEGT. The CDR3 loop reads CASSPRRGTSEQNEQFF. The CDR3 nucleotides are TGTGCCAGCTCACCTAGACGCGGGACTAGCGAGCAAAATGAGCAGTTCTTC.

V usage is TRBV12-3 or TRBV12-4 and J usage is TRBJ1-1; 7 nucleotides align to TRBD1. CDR3 length equals 15 residues. V was pared by 5 bases and J by 3 bases, with 9 bases of the junction left unmatched. As DNA, the CDR3 is TGTGCCAGCAGTCTGCCGGGCAGGGGGGACACTGAAGCTTTCTTT. Its translation: CASSLPGRGDTEAFF.

The V call is TRBV11-2, the J call TRBJ2-5; 10 nucleotides agree with TRBD2. Per the germline V gene, CDR1 is SGHAT and CDR2 is FQNNGV. This CDR3 is built from 16 residues. V dropped 0 bases and J dropped 3; count of bases not matched to a gene: 4. CDR3 region: CASSLDGLAGEETQYF. The CDR3, as DNA: TGTGCCAGCAGCTTAGATGGTCTAGCGGGGGAAGAGACCCAGTACTTC.

V is TRBV29-1 and J is TRBJ1-2; D not certain. The ends were cut back, 3 bases at V and 8 bases at J, with 19 bases in the middle. Germline loops: CDR1 SQVTM, CDR2 ANQGSEA. The CDR3 runs 14 residues. The CDR3 nucleotides read TGCAGCGTTGACCTGACACAGCTCGGAGGAGGCTACACCTTC. Protein: CSVDLTQLGGGYTF.

This clonotype was recorded many times. The gene calls are TRBV27 and TRBJ2-3; 8 bases agree with TRBD2. CDR1 is MNHEY, CDR2 SMNVEV, per germline (reference sequence). There are 15 residues in the CDR3. The V gene end was trimmed by 3 bases and the J gene end by 2 bases; junction bases not matched to a gene: 4. The CDR3 protein is CASSFRRGATDTQYF. The CDR3 region has the DNA TGTGCCAGCAGTTTTCGGCGGGGGGCCACAGATACGCAGTATTTT.

This clonotype was counted many times. The rearrangement joins TRBV5-1 to TRBJ1-3; no clear D gene. The CDR3 runs 16 residues. The germline V and J ends were trimmed by 1 base and 0 bases, with 11 bases remaining between them. Germline loops: CDR1 SGHRS, CDR2 YFSETQ. The CDR3 sequence is CASSLFPEYSGNTIYF. The DNA for the CDR3 is TGCGCCAGCAGCTTGTTCCCGGAATACTCTGGAAACACCATATATTTT.

The chain is built from TRBV6-5 and TRBJ2-7; 8 nucleotides agree with TRBD2. The V and J ends lost 0 bases and 6 bases, in that order; junction bases with no gene match: 13. Looked up from germline, CDR1 is MNHEY and CDR2 is SVGAGI. CDR3 size: 17 residues. CDR3 DNA: TGTGCCAGCAGTTACTCTCCGAGTGGAGTAGCGGGACGCGAGCAGTACTTC. As protein: CASSYSPSGVAGREQYF.

The V gene is TRBV5-6, the J gene TRBJ2-5; 13 nucleotides match TRBD2. Unmatched junction bases numbered 7, after V lost 1 base and J lost 4 bases. CDR1 is SGHDT and CDR2 is YYEEEE in the germline V gene. The CDR3 is 17 residues long. CDR3 region: CASSLLSGLAGSETQYF. The CDR3 DNA reads TGTGCCAGCAGCTTGTTATCGGGACTAGCGGGATCAGAGACCCAGTACTTC.

This chain connects TRBV5-1 to TRBJ2-3; D gene ambiguous. CDR3 length: 16 amino acids. The germline gives CDR1 SGHRS, CDR2 YFSETQ. Trimming stripped 1 base from V and 0 bases from J, with 12 bases between. CDR3 nucleotide sequence: TGCGCCAGCAGCTTGCGCCCCCTCGATAGCACAGATACGCAGTATTTT. Its translation: CASSLRPLDSTDTQYF.

This rearrangement joins TRBV20-1 to TRBJ2-7; 7 nucleotides match TRBD1. Trimming cost V 6 bases and J 3 bases; bases outside gene matches: 14. The germline V gene has CDR1 DFQATT and CDR2 SNEGSKA (reference sequence). The CDR3 is 15 residues long. CDR3 sequence reads: CSANGQAQKLYEQYF. Here the CDR3 DNA reads TGCAGTGCCAACGGACAGGCCCAGAAGCTCTACGAGCAGTACTTC.

This sequence joins TRBV5-1 and TRBJ2-5; 11 nucleotides align to TRBD2. V dropped 4 bases and J dropped 2; count of bases not matched to a gene: 7. This CDR3 has 16 amino acids. Germline V gives CDR1 SGHRS, CDR2 YFSETQ. DNA of the CDR3: TGCGCCAGCAGCGCCTGGACTAGCGGGCAGCAAGAGACCCAGTACTTC. Protein product: CASSAWTSGQQETQYF. Filled out from reference TRBV5-1 and TRBJ2-5, the complete variable domain reads KAGVTQTPRYLIKTRGQQVTLSCSPISGHRSVSWYQQTPGQGLQFLFEYFSETQRNKGNFPGRFSGRQFSNSRSEMNVSTLELGDSALYLCASSAWTSGQQETQYFGPGTRLLVL.

This clonotype has just a few counts. The CDR3 spells CSVITGALAGSVNEQFF. The CDR3 coding sequence is TGCAGCGTTATTACCGGGGCTCTAGCGGGGTCGGTAAATGAGCAGTTCTTC. V and J are TRBV29-1 and TRBJ2-1, with 9 nucleotides matching TRBD2. Per the germline V gene, CDR1 is SQVTM and CDR2 is ANQGSEA. V was clipped by 5 bases and J by 7 bases; unmatched bases: 18. The CDR3 contains 17 residues.

This clonotype occurred many times. Here the CDR3 reads CATIRGSYNEQFF. The CDR3 bases are TGTGCCACCATCCGAGGCTCCTACAATGAGCAGTTCTTC. The chain combines TRBV28 with TRBJ2-1; the D is unclear. CDR1 is MDHEN and CDR2 is SYDVKM in the germline V gene. The CDR3 sequence is 13 residues long. V dropped 10 bases and J dropped 0 bases, with 10 bases sitting between them.

This clonotype was picked up a small number of times. This rearrangement joins TRBV20-1 to TRBJ2-5; weak D call: TRBD1 (5 bases). Trimming cost V 3 bases and J 4 bases, with 18 bases left between them. The CDR3 covers 15 residues. Germline V gives CDR1 DFQATT, CDR2 SNEGSKA (reference sequence). CDR3 protein: CSASGARKERETQYF. CDR3 nucleotide sequence: TGCAGTGCTAGTGGGGCGCGGAAAGAACGAGAGACCCAGTACTTC.